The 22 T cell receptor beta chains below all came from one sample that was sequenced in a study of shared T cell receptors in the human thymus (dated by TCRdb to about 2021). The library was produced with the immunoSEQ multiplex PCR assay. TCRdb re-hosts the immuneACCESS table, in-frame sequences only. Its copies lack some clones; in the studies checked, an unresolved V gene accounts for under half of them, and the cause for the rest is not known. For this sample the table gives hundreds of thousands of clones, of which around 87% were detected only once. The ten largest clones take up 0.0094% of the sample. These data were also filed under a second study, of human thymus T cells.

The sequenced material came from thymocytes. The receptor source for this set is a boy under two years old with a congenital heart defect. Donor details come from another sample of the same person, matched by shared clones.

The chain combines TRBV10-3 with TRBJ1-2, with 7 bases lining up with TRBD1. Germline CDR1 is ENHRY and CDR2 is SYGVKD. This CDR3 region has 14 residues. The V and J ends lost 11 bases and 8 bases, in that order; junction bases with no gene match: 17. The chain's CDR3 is CAVRWGTESFGYTF. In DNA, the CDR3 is TGTGCCGTTCGATGGGGGACAGAATCGTTCGGCTACACCTTC.

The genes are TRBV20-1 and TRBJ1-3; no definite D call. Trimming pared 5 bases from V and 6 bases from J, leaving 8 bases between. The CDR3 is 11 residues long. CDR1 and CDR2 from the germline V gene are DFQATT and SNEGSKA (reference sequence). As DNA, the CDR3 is TGCAGTGCTTACGCGCAAAACACCATATATTTT. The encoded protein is CSAYAQNTIYF.

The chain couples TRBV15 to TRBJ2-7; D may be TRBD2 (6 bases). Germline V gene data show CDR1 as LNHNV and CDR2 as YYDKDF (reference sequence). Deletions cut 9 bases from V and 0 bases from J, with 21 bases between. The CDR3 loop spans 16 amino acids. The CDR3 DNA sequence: TGTGCCACGGGGACTCGAGCCGGGACCGCCTCCTACGAGCAGTACTTC. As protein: CATGTRAGTASYEQYF.

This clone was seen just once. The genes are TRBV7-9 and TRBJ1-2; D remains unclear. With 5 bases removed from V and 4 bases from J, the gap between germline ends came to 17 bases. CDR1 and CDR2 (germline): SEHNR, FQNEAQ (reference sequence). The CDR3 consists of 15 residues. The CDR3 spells CASSQLGRRGYGYTF. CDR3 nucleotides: TGTGCCAGCAGCCAATTAGGGCGCCGGGGCTATGGCTACACCTTC.

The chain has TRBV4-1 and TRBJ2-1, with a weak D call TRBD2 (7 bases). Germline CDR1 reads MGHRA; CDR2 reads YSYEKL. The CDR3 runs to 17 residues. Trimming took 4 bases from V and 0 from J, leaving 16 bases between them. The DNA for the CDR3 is TGCGCCAGCAGCCTCCCCGGGGGGCAATCCTCCTACAATGAGCAGTTCTTC. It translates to CASSLPGGQSSYNEQFF.

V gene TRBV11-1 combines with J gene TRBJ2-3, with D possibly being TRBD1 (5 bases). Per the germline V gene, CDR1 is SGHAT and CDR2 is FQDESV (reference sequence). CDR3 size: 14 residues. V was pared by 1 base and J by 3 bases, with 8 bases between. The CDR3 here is CASSLVGATDTQYF. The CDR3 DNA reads TGTGCCAGCAGCTTAGTAGGGGCGACAGATACGCAGTATTTT.

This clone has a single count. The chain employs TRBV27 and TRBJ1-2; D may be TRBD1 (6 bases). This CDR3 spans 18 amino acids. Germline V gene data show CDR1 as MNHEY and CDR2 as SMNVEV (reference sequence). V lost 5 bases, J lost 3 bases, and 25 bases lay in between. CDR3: CASSPLRHREGGDYGYTF. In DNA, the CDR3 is TGTGCCAGCAGTCCTCTAAGACACAGGGAGGGGGGAGACTATGGCTACACCTTC.

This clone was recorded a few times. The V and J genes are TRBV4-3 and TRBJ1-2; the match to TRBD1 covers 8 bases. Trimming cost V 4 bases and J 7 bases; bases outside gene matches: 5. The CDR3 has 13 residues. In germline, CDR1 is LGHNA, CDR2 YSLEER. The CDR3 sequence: CASSRTGLGGYTF. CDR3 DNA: TGCGCCAGCAGCCGGACAGGGTTGGGTGGCTACACCTTC.

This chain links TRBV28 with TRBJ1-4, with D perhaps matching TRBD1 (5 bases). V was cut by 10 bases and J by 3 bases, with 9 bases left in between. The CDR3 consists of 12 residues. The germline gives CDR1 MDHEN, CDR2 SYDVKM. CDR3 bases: TGTGCCATTAGACAGTCTAATGAAAAACTGTTTTTT. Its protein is CAIRQSNEKLFF.

The chain's CDR3 is CATMRVSGELFF. The DNA of the CDR3 is TGTGCCACCATGAGGGTGTCCGGGGAGCTGTTTTTT. V usage is TRBV27 and J usage is TRBJ2-2, with D tentatively TRBD2 (5 bases). This CDR3 has 12 residues. Trimming removed 10 bases at V and 6 bases at J, with 12 bases between. Germline CDR1 is MNHEY and CDR2 is SMNVEV (reference sequence).

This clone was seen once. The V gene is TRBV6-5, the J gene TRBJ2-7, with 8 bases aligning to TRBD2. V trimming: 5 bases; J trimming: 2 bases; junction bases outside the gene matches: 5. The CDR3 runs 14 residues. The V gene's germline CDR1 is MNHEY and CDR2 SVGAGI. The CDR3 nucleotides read TGTGCCAGCAGTCCGCTAGCGGGCGCCTACGAGCAGTACTTC. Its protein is CASSPLAGAYEQYF.

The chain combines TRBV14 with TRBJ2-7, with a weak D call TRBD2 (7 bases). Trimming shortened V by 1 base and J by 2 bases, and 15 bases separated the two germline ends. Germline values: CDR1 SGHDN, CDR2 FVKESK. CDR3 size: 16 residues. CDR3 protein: CASSQGLAGAPYEQYF. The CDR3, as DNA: TGTGCCAGCAGCCAAGGCCTCGCGGGGGCGCCCTACGAGCAGTACTTC.

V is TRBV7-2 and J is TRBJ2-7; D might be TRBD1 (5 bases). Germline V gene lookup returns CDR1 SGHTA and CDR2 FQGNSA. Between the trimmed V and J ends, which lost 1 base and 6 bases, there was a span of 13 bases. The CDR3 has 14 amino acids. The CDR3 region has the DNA TGTGCCAGCAGCTTAGAAGGGGTATCCGGCGAGCAGTACTTC. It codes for CASSLEGVSGEQYF.

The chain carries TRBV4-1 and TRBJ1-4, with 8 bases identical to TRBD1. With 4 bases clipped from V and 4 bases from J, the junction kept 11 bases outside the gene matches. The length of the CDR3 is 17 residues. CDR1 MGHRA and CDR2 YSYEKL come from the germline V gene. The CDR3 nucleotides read TGCGCCAGCAGCCCACAAGTCGTTGGGACAGGTAATGAAAAACTGTTTTTT. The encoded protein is CASSPQVVGTGNEKLFF.

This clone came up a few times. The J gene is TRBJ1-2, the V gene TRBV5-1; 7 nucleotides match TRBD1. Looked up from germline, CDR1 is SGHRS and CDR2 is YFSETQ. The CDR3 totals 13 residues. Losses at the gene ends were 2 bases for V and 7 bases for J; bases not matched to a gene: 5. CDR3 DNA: TGCGCCAGCAGCTTCAACAGGGGAGGTGGCTACACCTTC. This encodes CASSFNRGGGYTF.

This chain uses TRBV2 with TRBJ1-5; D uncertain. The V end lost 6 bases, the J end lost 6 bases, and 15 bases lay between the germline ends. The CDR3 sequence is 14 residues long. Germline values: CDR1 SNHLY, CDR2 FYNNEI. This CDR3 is CASRGMEGRQPQHF. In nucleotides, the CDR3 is TGTGCCAGCAGGGGGATGGAGGGCCGTCAGCCCCAGCATTTT.

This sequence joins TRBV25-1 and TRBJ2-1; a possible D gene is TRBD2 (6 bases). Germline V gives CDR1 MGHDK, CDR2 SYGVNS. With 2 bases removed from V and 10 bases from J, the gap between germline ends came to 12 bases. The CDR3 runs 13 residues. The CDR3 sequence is CASSELPGGEQFF. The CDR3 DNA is TGTGCCAGCAGTGAACTCCCTGGAGGGGAGCAGTTCTTC.

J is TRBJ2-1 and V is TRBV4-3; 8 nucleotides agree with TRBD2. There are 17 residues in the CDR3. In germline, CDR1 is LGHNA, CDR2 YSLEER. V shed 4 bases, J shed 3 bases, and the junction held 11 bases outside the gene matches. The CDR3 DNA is TGCGCCAGCAGCCCGCGGGGTAGCGGGATTGGCTACAATGAGCAGTTCTTC. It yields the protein CASSPRGSGIGYNEQFF.

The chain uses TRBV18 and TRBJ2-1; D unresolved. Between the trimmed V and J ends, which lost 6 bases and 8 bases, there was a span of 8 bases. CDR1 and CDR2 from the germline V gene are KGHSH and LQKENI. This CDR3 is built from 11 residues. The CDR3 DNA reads TGTGCCAGCTCCAGTTCGCATGAGCAGTTCTTC. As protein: CASSSSHEQFF.

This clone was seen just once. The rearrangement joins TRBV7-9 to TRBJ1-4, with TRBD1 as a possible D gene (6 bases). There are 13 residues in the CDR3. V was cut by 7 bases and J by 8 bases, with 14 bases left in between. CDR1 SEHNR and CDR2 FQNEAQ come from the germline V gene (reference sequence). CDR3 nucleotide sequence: TGTGCCAGCAAAGGGGGGAGGGACGAAAAACTGTTTTTT. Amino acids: CASKGGRDEKLFF.

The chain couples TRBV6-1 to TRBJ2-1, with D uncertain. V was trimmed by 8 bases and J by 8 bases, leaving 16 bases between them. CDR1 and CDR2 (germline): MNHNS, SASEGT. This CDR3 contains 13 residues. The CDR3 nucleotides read TGTGCCAGCGACGAGCTTCAGGCCCATGAGCAGTTCTTC. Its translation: CASDELQAHEQFF.

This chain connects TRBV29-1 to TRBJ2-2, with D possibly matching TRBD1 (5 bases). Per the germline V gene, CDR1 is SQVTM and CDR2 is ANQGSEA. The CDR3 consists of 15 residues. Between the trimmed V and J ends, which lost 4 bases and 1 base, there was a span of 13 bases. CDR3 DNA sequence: TGCAGCGTTGGGAATGTGCAGGGGAACACCGGGGAGCTGTTTTTT. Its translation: CSVGNVQGNTGELFF.